The 27 T cell receptor beta chains below were found in one sample sequenced in a study of cytomegalovirus exposure and HLA in healthy donors. The primer mix had 60 Vbeta and 13 Jbeta primers. Assay: immunoSEQ multiplex PCR; the TCRdb copy retains only in-frame clones and omits some. Here the sample spans 95,000 to 110,000 clones, over 80% being singletons. The sequenced sample was PBMCs. The receptors were sampled from a man aged 25-40 years in good health and CMV-seropositive.

This rearrangement joins TRBV5-6 to TRBJ2-3, with 9 bases matching TRBD1. The CDR3 runs 17 residues. Per the germline V gene, CDR1 is SGHDT and CDR2 is YYEEEE. The V gene end was trimmed by 2 bases and the J gene end by 1 base; junction bases not matched to a gene: 8. The CDR3 loop is CASSLTYRDRGTDTQYF. In DNA form, the CDR3 reads TGTGCCAGCAGCTTAACATACCGGGACAGGGGCACAGATACGCAGTATTTT.

The chain employs TRBV5-6 and TRBJ1-1; D possibly corresponds to TRBD1 (5 bases). Deletions cut 3 bases from V and 13 bases from J, with 16 bases between. This CDR3 comprises 12 residues. Germline assignment: CDR1 SGHDT and CDR2 YYEEEE. The CDR3 protein is CASSSQGFEVFF. CDR3 DNA: TGTGCCAGCAGCTCCCAGGGATTCGAGGTTTTCTTT.

The gene calls are TRBV7-6 and TRBJ2-2, with D perhaps matching TRBD1 (6 bases). V was trimmed by 5 bases and J by 2 bases, leaving 12 bases between them. Germline CDR1 and CDR2: SGHVS and FNYEAQ. The CDR3 has 15 amino acids. The CDR3 DNA reads TGTGCCAGCAGCCCCCGGACAGATAACACCGGGGAGCTGTTTTTT. As protein: CASSPRTDNTGELFF.

The rearrangement joins TRBV7-6 to TRBJ1-1; no clear D. V was trimmed by 1 base and J by 1 base, leaving 4 bases between them. CDR1 is SGHVS, CDR2 FNYEAQ, per germline. The CDR3 totals 13 residues. The CDR3 reads CASSLGENTEAFF. Written as DNA, the CDR3 is TGTGCCAGCAGCTTAGGAGAGAACACTGAAGCTTTCTTT. Together with reference TRBV7-6 and TRBJ1-1, the CDR3 gives the full variable domain: GAGVSQSPRYKVTKRGQDVALRCDPISGHVSLYWYRQALGQGPEFLTYFNYEAQQDKSGLPNDRFSAERPEGSISTLTIQRTEQRDSAMYRCASSLGENTEAFFGQGTRLTVV.

This chain joins TRBV19 and TRBJ1-1; D is perhaps TRBD1 (6 bases). V was clipped by 4 bases and J by 0 bases, with 12 bases between them. Germline V gives CDR1 LNHDA, CDR2 SQIVND (reference sequence). The length of the CDR3 is 15 residues. The DNA for the CDR3 is TGTGCCAGTAGTAGGACAGAGAACATGAACACTGAAGCTTTCTTT. As protein: CASSRTENMNTEAFF.

This clone was detected once. V usage is TRBV19 and J usage is TRBJ1-1; D might be TRBD1 (5 bases). Germline values: CDR1 LNHDA, CDR2 SQIVND (reference sequence). V was shortened by 7 bases and J by 7 bases, with 19 bases between the two germline ends. The CDR3 runs to 14 residues. Here the CDR3 DNA reads TGTGCCAGTATCCCAAACCAGGAGGGGATTGAAGCTTTCTTT. Its translation: CASIPNQEGIEAFF.

This clone was picked up a small number of times. The chain is built from TRBV5-4 and TRBJ2-5; 8 nucleotides align to TRBD1. The CDR3 length is 14 residues. Germline assignment: CDR1 SGHNT and CDR2 YYREEE (reference sequence). V gave up 4 bases and J gave up 5 bases; unmatched junction bases: 7. The CDR3 loop reads CASSPETGDETQYF. CDR3 nucleotides: TGTGCCAGCAGCCCGGAGACAGGGGATGAGACCCAGTACTTC. The variable domain in full, with the rest retrieved from reference TRBV5-4 and TRBJ2-5, is ETGVTQSPTHLIKTRGQQVTLRCSSQSGHNTVSWYQQALGQGPQFIFQYYREEENGRGNFPPRFSGLQFPNYSSELNVNALELDDSALYLCASSPETGDETQYFGPGTRLLVL.

The V and J genes are TRBV6-5 and TRBJ1-1; D is unclear. Germline V gene lookup returns CDR1 MNHEY and CDR2 SVGAGI. This CDR3 has 14 amino acids. Trimming removed 2 bases from V and 2 bases from J, with 9 bases in between. The CDR3 nucleotides are TGTGCCAGCAGTTACAGGAGGGAAAACACTGAAGCTTTCTTT. This translates into CASSYRRENTEAFF.

This clone occurred once. The sample contains more than one DNA sequence encoding this CDR3. Here the CDR3 reads CASSLRQGAENTIYF. CDR3 bases: TGTGCCAGCAGCCTCCGACAGGGGGCTGAAAACACCATATATTTT. This chain links TRBV7-9 with TRBJ1-3; 10 nucleotides agree with TRBD1. The CDR3 has 15 amino acids. In germline, CDR1 is SEHNR, CDR2 FQNEAQ (reference sequence). Trimming at V came to 5 bases and at J to 6 bases, leaving 7 bases not matched to a gene.

The chain employs TRBV2 and TRBJ1-3; D is perhaps TRBD1 (6 bases). V lost 6 bases and J 6 bases, leaving 12 bases between the germline ends. CDR3 length: 13 residues. Germline V lookup: CDR1 SNHLY, CDR2 FYNNEI. Here the CDR3 reads CASRRDIENTIYF. DNA for the CDR3: TGTGCCAGCAGAAGGGACATCGAAAACACCATATATTTT.

This chain joins TRBV5-4 and TRBJ1-2, with 7 bases that match TRBD1. Trimming took 1 base from V and 13 from J; bases not matched to a gene: 7. The CDR3 spans 12 residues. Germline V gives CDR1 SGHNT, CDR2 YYREEE (reference sequence). In nucleotides, the CDR3 is TGTGCCAGCAGCTTGACTAAAGGGGGCCTCACCTTC. Translated: CASSLTKGGLTF.

The V call is TRBV5-1, the J call TRBJ2-7; 11 bases map to TRBD1. CDR1 and CDR2 from the germline V gene are SGHRS and YFSETQ. V shed 1 base, J shed 6 bases, and the junction held 6 bases outside the gene matches. The CDR3 totals 15 residues. The CDR3 protein is CASSLSGQGASEQYF. The CDR3 coding sequence is TGCGCCAGCAGCTTGAGCGGACAGGGGGCTTCCGAGCAGTACTTC.

This clone was picked up one time. The CDR3 here is CASRRETLAGTF. CDR3 coding DNA: TGTGCCAGCAGGAGAGAGACCCTTGCGGGGACCTTC. The chain has TRBV2 and TRBJ1-2; no reliable D call. Germline V lookup: CDR1 SNHLY, CDR2 FYNNEI. The CDR3 length is 12 residues. Deletions cut 6 bases from V and 14 bases from J, with 19 bases between.

This clone has a single count. Other DNA sequences in the same sample also yield this CDR3. The gene calls are TRBV18 and TRBJ1-2, with 9 nucleotides matching TRBD1. From germline, CDR1 is KGHSH and CDR2 LQKENI. Losses at the gene ends were 6 bases for V and 2 bases for J; bases not matched to a gene: 4. This CDR3 spans 14 amino acids. The CDR3 coding sequence is TGTGCCAGCTCCCCGGGACAGGGAAACTATGGCTACACCTTC. Translated, it gives CASSPGQGNYGYTF.

The chain recombines TRBV10-1 with TRBJ2-7; maybe TRBD1 (6 bases). V lost 7 bases, J lost 5 bases, and 15 bases lay in between. From germline, CDR1 is WNHNN and CDR2 SYGVQD (reference sequence). The CDR3 spans 13 residues. The CDR3 nucleotides read TGCGCCAGCACTTCGGACAGTAGCAACGAGCAGTACTTC. It encodes CASTSDSSNEQYF.

The V call is TRBV29-1, the J call TRBJ1-1; 7 positions match TRBD1. The CDR3 is 14 residues long. Germline V gene data show CDR1 as SQVTM and CDR2 as ANQGSEA. After removal of 5 bases from V and 0 bases from J, the junction contained 6 bases not matched to a gene. The CDR3 reads CSVYDRVLNTEAFF. DNA for the CDR3: TGCAGCGTTTACGACAGGGTTCTGAACACTGAAGCTTTCTTT.

This clone is deemed medium-sized (0.01 to 0.1%). The rearrangement joins TRBV5-4 to TRBJ1-5, with TRBD1 matching over 7 bases. V lost 4 bases and J lost 2; bases outside the gene matches: 6. Germline loops: CDR1 SGHNT, CDR2 YYREEE (reference sequence). The CDR3 spans 15 residues. The CDR3 DNA follows: TGTGCCAGCAGCATACAGGGGATGGGCAATCAGCCCCAGCATTTT. Translating it yields CASSIQGMGNQPQHF.

V gene TRBV11-2 combines with J gene TRBJ2-7, with TRBD2 identical over 12 bases. The J segment lost 1 base and the V segment lost 0 bases, leaving 4 bases of the junction unmatched. The CDR3 is 17 residues long. Germline loops: CDR1 SGHAT, CDR2 FQNNGV. CDR3 residues: CASSLERLAGESYEQYF. The CDR3 region has the DNA TGTGCCAGCAGCTTAGAGAGACTAGCGGGGGAATCCTACGAGCAGTACTTC.

The chain carries TRBV5-4 and TRBJ2-2, with no clear D. There are 13 residues in the CDR3. Trimming pared 4 bases from V and 6 bases from J, leaving 10 bases between. Germline V gene lookup returns CDR1 SGHNT and CDR2 YYREEE (reference sequence). The CDR3 protein is CASSLSVPGELFF. DNA of the CDR3: TGTGCCAGCAGCCTGAGTGTCCCCGGGGAGCTGTTTTTT.

The V gene is TRBV18, the J gene TRBJ2-3; TRBD2 might be the D (5 bases). The V gene's germline CDR1 is KGHSH and CDR2 LQKENI. CDR3 length equals 14 residues. The ends were cut back, 1 base at V and 6 bases at J, with 11 bases in the middle. This CDR3 is CASSPLDGGDTQYF. Written as DNA, the CDR3 is TGTGCCAGCTCACCACTCGATGGCGGGGATACGCAGTATTTT.

This chain joins TRBV10-1 and TRBJ2-1; TRBD1 matches at 8 bases. CDR3 length: 15 residues. Germline CDR1 WNHNN, CDR2 SYGVQD (reference sequence). Trimming cost V 5 bases and J 2 bases; bases outside gene matches: 5. The CDR3 nucleotides read TGCGCCAGCAGTCCTAGACAGGGGACCTACAATGAGCAGTTCTTC. Residues: CASSPRQGTYNEQFF.

This clone was seen just once. This chain links TRBV14 with TRBJ1-6; the match to TRBD1 covers 7 bases. V trimming: 5 bases; J trimming: 4 bases; junction bases outside the gene matches: 20. This CDR3 contains 20 residues. Germline CDR1 SGHDN, CDR2 FVKESK. The CDR3 nucleotides read TGTGCCAGCAGCGCAACTCAAGCCGGACGGGGACAGTTATATAATTCACCCCTCCACTTT. Its protein is CASSATQAGRGQLYNSPLHF.

The chain joins TRBV6-1 to TRBJ2-3; 8 bases align to TRBD1. V lost 4 bases and J lost 1; bases outside the gene matches: 7. In germline, CDR1 is MNHNS, CDR2 SASEGT. The CDR3 runs to 16 residues. CDR3 sequence reads: CASSGIPGGGTDTQYF. Written as DNA, the CDR3 is TGTGCCAGCAGTGGAATTCCAGGGGGCGGCACAGATACGCAGTATTTT.

The chain uses TRBV25-1 and TRBJ1-1, with D tentatively TRBD1 (6 bases). Trimming cost V 8 bases and J 8 bases, with 18 bases left between them. CDR1 is MGHDK, CDR2 SYGVNS, per germline. CDR3 length: 13 amino acids. CDR3 in DNA: TGTGCCAGCGGGAACCTCCGCAGGGGAGAAGCTTTCTTT. Protein product: CASGNLRRGEAFF. Full variable domain (missing parts from reference TRBV25-1 and TRBJ1-1): EADIYQTPRYLVIGTGKKITLECSQTMGHDKMYWYQQDPGMELHLIHYSYGVNSTEKGDLSSESTVSRIRTEHFPLTLESARPSHTSQYLCASGNLRRGEAFFGQGTRLTVV.

The CDR3 spells CASSQGQGAGQPQHF. The CDR3 DNA is TGCGCCAGCAGCCAGGGACAGGGGGCTGGCCAGCCCCAGCATTTT. This chain connects TRBV5-1 to TRBJ1-5, with TRBD1 identical over 12 bases. After removal of 4 bases from V and 7 bases from J, the junction contained 6 bases not matched to a gene. Germline V CDR1 and CDR2: SGHRS, YFSETQ. This CDR3 has 15 residues.

V is TRBV5-5 and J is TRBJ1-2; D perhaps matches TRBD1 (6 bases). There are 14 residues in the CDR3. V gave up 4 bases and J gave up 0 bases, with 10 bases separating them. CDR1 is SGHKS, CDR2 YYEKEE, per germline (reference sequence). CDR3 protein: CASSRDIPNYGYTF. As DNA, the CDR3 is TGTGCCAGCAGCCGGGACATTCCTAACTATGGCTACACCTTC.

The rearrangement links TRBV6-1 to TRBJ2-7, with TRBD2 matching 7 bases. Germline trimming cut 6 bases from V and 7 bases from J; bases unmatched to any gene: 12. Germline assignment: CDR1 MNHNS and CDR2 SASEGT. The length of the CDR3 is 14 residues. CDR3 loop: CASSRGGDPREQYF. The DNA of the CDR3 is TGTGCCAGCAGCCGGGGAGGGGACCCTCGGGAGCAGTACTTC.